This T cell receptor beta chain originates from a study of technical replicates of blood from a handful of donors. This clone came up many times. The table came from immunoSEQ multiplex PCR; TCRdb's copy has only in-frame clones and leaves some out. The repertoire consists of tens of thousands of clones, with 94% occurring once and the leading ten covering about 0.4%. Germline V gene sequence: CDR1 SGHTA, CDR2 FQGNSA. Trimming removed 4 bases from V and 4 bases from J, with 13 bases in between. The CDR3 spans 14 residues. The chain couples TRBV7-2 to TRBJ1-2, with D possibly matching TRBD1 (6 bases). Sequencing was performed on T cells isolated from PBMCs. The sequence derives from a human donor in good health. The CDR3 sequence is CASSSGVVGYGYTF. DNA for the CDR3: TGTGCCAGCAGCTCAGGGGTCGTTGGCTATGGCTACACCTTC. The full variable domain, completed using reference TRBV7-2 and TRBJ1-2, is GAGVSQSPSNKVTEKGKDVELRCDPISGHTALYWYRQSLGQGLEFLIYFQGNSAPDKSGLPSDRFSAERTGGSVSTLTIQRTQQEDSAVYLCASSSGVVGYGYTFGSGTRLTVV.